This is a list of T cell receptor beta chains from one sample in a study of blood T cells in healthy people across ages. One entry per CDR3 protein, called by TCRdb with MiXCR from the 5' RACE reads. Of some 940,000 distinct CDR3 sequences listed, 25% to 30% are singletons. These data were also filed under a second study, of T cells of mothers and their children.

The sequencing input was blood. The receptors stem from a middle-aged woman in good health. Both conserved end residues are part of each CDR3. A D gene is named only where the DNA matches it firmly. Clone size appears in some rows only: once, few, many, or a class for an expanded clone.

cdr3_aa: CASSLWRTGGASNYGYTF
cdr3_nt: TGTGCCAGCAGCTTATGGCGGACAGGGGGCGCGTCTAACTATGGCTACACCTTC
clone_size: NA
d_call: TRBD1
j_call: TRBJ1-2
v_call: TRBV7-8

cdr3_aa: CASSLAPRSGYTF
cdr3_nt: TGTGCCAGCAGTTTAGCCCCAAGGAGTGGCTACACCTTC
clone_size: NA
d_call: NA
j_call: TRBJ1-2
v_call: TRBV12-3/TRBV12-4

cdr3_aa: CASHRDSISYEQYF
cdr3_nt: TGTGCCAGCCACCGGGACAGTATCTCCTACGAGCAGTACTTC
clone_size: many
d_call: TRBD1
j_call: TRBJ2-7
v_call: TRBV6-5

cdr3_aa: CASSLTGTGGWETQYF
cdr3_nt: TGCGCCAGCAGCTTAACAGGGACAGGGGGCTGGGAGACCCAGTACTTC
clone_size: few
d_call: TRBD1
j_call: TRBJ2-5
v_call: TRBV7-3

cdr3_aa: CASSITTSGGTGELFF
cdr3_nt: TGTGCCAGCAGCATCACCACTAGCGGGGGGACCGGGGAGCTGTTTTTT
clone_size: few
d_call: TRBD2
j_call: TRBJ2-2
v_call: TRBV9

cdr3_aa: CASKGLAGISYNEQFF
cdr3_nt: TGCGCCAGCAAGGGACTAGCGGGGATTTCCTACAATGAGCAGTTCTTC
clone_size: NA
d_call: TRBD2
j_call: TRBJ2-1
v_call: TRBV4-3

cdr3_aa: CASGQVAGQADYEQYF
cdr3_nt: TGTGCCAGCGGCCAAGTGGCGGGACAAGCCGACTACGAGCAGTACTTC
clone_size: once
d_call: NA
j_call: TRBJ2-7
v_call: TRBV14

cdr3_aa: CASSEQALNQPQHF
cdr3_nt: TGTGCCAGCAGTGAACAGGCCCTAAATCAGCCCCAGCATTTT
clone_size: NA
d_call: NA
j_call: TRBJ1-5
v_call: TRBV6-1

cdr3_aa: CATGPESRPQETQYF
cdr3_nt: TGTGCCACAGGACCGGAGAGCCGACCCCAAGAGACCCAGTACTTC
clone_size: many
d_call: NA
j_call: TRBJ2-5
v_call: TRBV5-5

cdr3_aa: CASSPGRLAGGLSSYNEQFF
cdr3_nt: TGTGCCAGCAGCCCGGGCCGGCTAGCGGGGGGCCTGAGCTCCTACAATGAGCAGTTCTTC
clone_size: NA
d_call: TRBD2
j_call: TRBJ2-1
v_call: TRBV7-2

cdr3_aa: CASSPGTGEQPQHF
cdr3_nt: TGCGCCAGCAGCCCCGGGACAGGGGAACAGCCCCAGCATTTT
clone_size: few
d_call: TRBD1
j_call: TRBJ1-5
v_call: TRBV5-1

cdr3_aa: CASSLDRQGKAFF
cdr3_nt: TGCGCCAGCAGCTTGGATAGACAGGGAAAAGCTTTCTTT
clone_size: NA
d_call: TRBD1
j_call: TRBJ1-1
v_call: TRBV5-1

cdr3_aa: CSARYTGGGYTF
cdr3_nt: TGCAGTGCTCGGTATACAGGGGGCGGCTACACCTTC
clone_size: NA
d_call: TRBD1
j_call: TRBJ1-2
v_call: TRBV20-1

cdr3_aa: CAISESNGYLGPQETQYF
cdr3_nt: TGTGCCATCAGTGAGTCGAATGGTTATCTAGGACCCCAAGAGACCCAGTACTTC
clone_size: many
d_call: NA
j_call: TRBJ2-5
v_call: TRBV10-3

cdr3_aa: CASSFTANEQFF
cdr3_nt: TGTGCCAGCAGTTTTACCGCCAATGAGCAGTTCTTC
clone_size: NA
d_call: NA
j_call: TRBJ2-1
v_call: TRBV28

cdr3_aa: CASSLNRGGEQYF
cdr3_nt: TGTGCCAGCAGCCTAAACAGGGGAGGCGAGCAGTACTTC
clone_size: many
d_call: NA
j_call: TRBJ2-7
v_call: TRBV7-9

cdr3_aa: CASSPGTGANEQFF
cdr3_nt: TGTGCCAGCAGTCCCGGGACAGGGGCCAATGAGCAGTTCTTC
clone_size: NA
d_call: TRBD1
j_call: TRBJ2-1
v_call: TRBV12-3/TRBV12-4

cdr3_aa: CASSYLTGQNNEQFF
cdr3_nt: TGTGCCAGCAGCTACCTGACAGGGCAGAACAATGAGCAGTTCTTC
clone_size: NA
d_call: TRBD1
j_call: TRBJ2-1
v_call: TRBV7-9

cdr3_aa: CASSLPGTANSPLHF
cdr3_nt: TGTGCCAGCAGTTTGCCCGGGACAGCGAATTCACCCCTCCACTTT
clone_size: NA
d_call: TRBD1
j_call: TRBJ1-6
v_call: TRBV28

cdr3_aa: CASSLFRGPYEQYF
cdr3_nt: TGTGCCAGCAGTTTATTCAGGGGCCCCTACGAGCAGTACTTC
clone_size: few
d_call: NA
j_call: TRBJ2-7
v_call: TRBV27

cdr3_aa: CASSVAPGGGTADTQYF
cdr3_nt: TGTGCCAGCAGCGTAGCCCCCGGGGGGGGGACCGCAGATACGCAGTATTTT
clone_size: NA
d_call: TRBD2
j_call: TRBJ2-3
v_call: TRBV9

cdr3_aa: CASSFRGVFGTKNNEQFF
cdr3_nt: TGTGCCAGCAGTTTTAGGGGGGTATTCGGAACAAAGAACAATGAGCAGTTCTTC
clone_size: few
d_call: NA
j_call: TRBJ2-1
v_call: TRBV12-3/TRBV12-4